This TCR beta chain was captured by sequencing in a study of blood T cell repertoires in COVID-19. Assay: immunoSEQ multiplex PCR; the TCRdb copy retains only in-frame clones and omits some. The table records over 250,000 clones, 83% of them present only once. CDR3 length: 19 residues. The V end lost 3 bases, the J end lost 5 bases, and 29 bases lay between the germline ends. Germline values: CDR1 MNHNS, CDR2 SASEGT. This rearrangement joins TRBV6-1 to TRBJ2-7, with D perhaps TRBD1 (6 bases). This receptor was obtained from a woman aged 45-60 years who had recovered from COVID-19. Source material: peripheral blood. CDR3 residues: CASSETLPGVLSWSHEQYF. The CDR3 DNA follows: TGTGCCAGCAGTGAGACGCTGCCAGGGGTCCTCTCCTGGTCCCACGAGCAGTACTTC.